The clone carrying this T cell receptor (beta chain) was detected many times. No antigen is known for it. The entry originates in a study of CD8 T cells in ankylosing spondylitis. Study findings and constraints: The study looked at matched synovial fluid samples from ankylosing spondylitis patients. Disease-linked clones were reported to be significantly enriched there.

Trimming cost V 4 bases and J 9 bases; bases outside gene matches: 14. This CDR3 comprises 16 residues. Germline CDR1 is SGHRS and CDR2 is YFSETQ. One entry per CDR3 protein results from TCRdb running MiXCR on the 5' RACE reads. The table shows some 220,000 distinct CDR3 sequences, with over 9.5% occurring only once. The chain employs TRBV5-1 and TRBJ2-1; 9 bases align to TRBD2. The TCR originated in a male donor with ankylosing spondylitis or in good health (not recorded which). The source material was blood, either unsorted or a sorted T cell fraction (not recorded which). The CDR3 DNA follows: TGCGCCAGCAGCCCGGGCATGAGCGGGGGGTGGGGTGAGCAGTTCTTC. The encoded protein is CASSPGMSGGWGEQFF.